This T cell receptor beta chain was documented in a study of identifying expanded T cells in peripheral blood. Study-wide findings and caveats: Two-week clone count variance significantly increased as total template count grew. Technical replicates showed roughly 1.2 changed clones; approximately 2 weeks approximately 16; four weeks 19.

As concerns this clone: Its specificity is unknown.

Using immunoSEQ multiplex PCR, the repertoire was profiled, and TCRdb retains in-frame clones only, with some absent. The sample has around 100,000 clones; around 88% are singletons. The CDR3 is 15 residues long. V was shortened by 1 base and J by 4 bases, with 14 bases between the two germline ends. CDR1 is MGHDK, CDR2 SYGVNS, per germline. Healthy donors had no documented immune events, such as infections, while sampled. Sequencing was performed on blood. The TCR comes from a person aged 18 to 69 in good health. The V gene is TRBV25-1, the J gene TRBJ2-7; D ambiguous. The chain's CDR3 is CASSESLLGPYEQYF. The CDR3, as DNA: TGTGCCAGCAGTGAATCTCTCCTGGGCCCATACGAGCAGTACTTC.